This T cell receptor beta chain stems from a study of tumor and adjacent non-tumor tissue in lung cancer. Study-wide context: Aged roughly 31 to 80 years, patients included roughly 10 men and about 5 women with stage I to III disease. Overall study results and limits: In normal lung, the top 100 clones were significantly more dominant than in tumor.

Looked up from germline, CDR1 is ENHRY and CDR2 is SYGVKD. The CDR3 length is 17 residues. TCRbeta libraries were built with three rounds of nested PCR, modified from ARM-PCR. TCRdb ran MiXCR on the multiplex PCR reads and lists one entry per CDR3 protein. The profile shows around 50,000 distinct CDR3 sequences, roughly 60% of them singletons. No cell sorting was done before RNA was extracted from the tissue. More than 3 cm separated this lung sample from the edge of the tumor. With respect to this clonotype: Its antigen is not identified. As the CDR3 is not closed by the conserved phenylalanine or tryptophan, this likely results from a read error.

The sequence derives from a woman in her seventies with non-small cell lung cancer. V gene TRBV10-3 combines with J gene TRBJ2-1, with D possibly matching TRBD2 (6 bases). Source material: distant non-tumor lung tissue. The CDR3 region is CPIRNGGGTGAYNEQFY. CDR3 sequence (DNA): TGTCCCATCAGAAATGGCGGAGGGACGGGGGCCTACAATGAGCAGTTCTAC.